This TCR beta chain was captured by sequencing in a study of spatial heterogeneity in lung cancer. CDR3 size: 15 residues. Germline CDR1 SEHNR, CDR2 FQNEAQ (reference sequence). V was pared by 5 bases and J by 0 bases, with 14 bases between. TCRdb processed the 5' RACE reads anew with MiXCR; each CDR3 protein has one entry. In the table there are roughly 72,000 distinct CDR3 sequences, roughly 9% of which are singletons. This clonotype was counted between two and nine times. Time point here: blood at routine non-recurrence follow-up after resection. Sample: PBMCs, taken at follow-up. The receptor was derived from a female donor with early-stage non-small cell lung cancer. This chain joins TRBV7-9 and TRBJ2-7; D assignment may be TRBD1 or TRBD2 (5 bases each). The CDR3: CASSRRDRSSYEQYF. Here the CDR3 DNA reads TGTGCCAGCAGCCGCAGGGACCGAAGCTCCTACGAGCAGTACTTC.